This is a list of T cell receptor beta chains from one sample in a study of OX40 agonist ivuxolimab in advanced cancers. The method was immunoSEQ multiplex PCR; TCRdb's version includes in-frame clones alone and lacks a portion of them. The sample carries just under 65,000 clones, just under 85% recorded once. The sample was CD4+ or CD8+ T cells sorted from blood, taken in a trial of the OX40 agonist ivuxolimab. Receptor source: an adult with an advanced solid tumor such as melanoma, head and neck, liver or kidney cancer. Each CDR3 is given without its conserved first and last residue. Each record gives: clone size, V gene, J gene, CDR3 protein. Clone size appears in some rows only: once, few, many, or a class for an expanded clone.

.	TRBV10-3	TRBJ1-2	AIPGTGPKSGYT
.	TRBV6-1	TRBJ1-6	ASNIGGPSPLH
few	TRBV15	TRBJ1-1	ATSEGAIRNTEAF
.	TRBV25-1	TRBJ1-3	ASSEPGGNTIY
few	TRBV7-2	TRBJ1-5	ASSYMGQPQH
.	TRBV27	TRBJ2-5	ASSLHPVGQQETQY
.	TRBV29-1	TRBJ1-3	SVRQGGNTIY
.	TRBV7-9	TRBJ2-7	ASLPWDSTYEQY
.	TRBV6-5	TRBJ1-2	ASSYGGSDYGYT
.	TRBV4-2	TRBJ2-7	ASSHLPSVTRGYEQY
.	TRBV7-3	TRBJ2-3	ASSATGNRFTDTQY
.	TRBV11-3	TRBJ2-1	ASTLIGGGDEQF
.	TRBV10-2	TRBJ2-4	ASSDRDRGAKNIQY
.	TRBV18	TRBJ2-3	ASSPGTSGQEADTQY
.	TRBV7-2	TRBJ1-2	ASSLGPGTSYGYT
once	TRBV2	TRBJ2-1	ASSDGGRALAWSYNEQF
once	TRBV9	.	ASSVGQGAPYEQY
.	TRBV6-5	TRBJ1-3	ASSPTLAGGNTIY
few	TRBV19	TRBJ1-3	ASTRGGSGNTIY
.	TRBV28	TRBJ2-1	ASSSGTGIYNEQF
.	TRBV5-6	TRBJ2-7	ASSRTSGRPGEQY
.	TRBV27	TRBJ2-6	ASSDLSGANVLT
.	TRBV5-1	TRBJ2-7	ASSLFPSGQGAPYEQY
.	TRBV19	TRBJ2-2	ASSIDSGSRVGSGELF
.	TRBV5-4	TRBJ1-4	ASSLSSGAGGEKLF
.	TRBV9	TRBJ2-5	ASSPREDETQY
few	TRBV5-8	TRBJ1-3	ASSLDAGLGGYTIY
.	TRBV19	TRBJ1-2	ASKSLAQDPLYGYT
.	TRBV29-1	TRBJ2-5	SVVIVLETQY
.	TRBV19	TRBJ1-2	ASSIQGGLYGYT
.	TRBV5-6	TRBJ2-1	ASSLFRLSFYNEQF
.	TRBV7-8	TRBJ1-6	ASSQKHRGSSYNSPLH
.	TRBV5-1	TRBJ2-1	ASSLSTSYNEQF
.	TRBV27	TRBJ2-1	ASSPPYRASSYNEQF
.	TRBV10-3	TRBJ1-5	ATGRSDDQPQH
.	TRBV10-3	TRBJ1-5	AISEGRISNQPQH
once	TRBV30	TRBJ2-7	AWSVGPISSYEQY
.	TRBV6-5	TRBJ1-2	ASSQGLGTYGYT
.	TRBV4-1	TRBJ2-1	ASSLLGLARDEQF
few	TRBV10-3	TRBJ2-7	AISSPGQGSNEQY
.	TRBV5-4	TRBJ2-5	ASSLLQGGETQY
.	TRBV6-4	TRBJ2-1	ASSDTGGSYNEQF
.	TRBV10-3	TRBJ2-3	AIRAGTGSTDTQY
.	TRBV12-5	TRBJ2-3	ASGLNRVEDTQY
.	TRBV7-8	TRBJ1-4	ASSLRVPEKLF